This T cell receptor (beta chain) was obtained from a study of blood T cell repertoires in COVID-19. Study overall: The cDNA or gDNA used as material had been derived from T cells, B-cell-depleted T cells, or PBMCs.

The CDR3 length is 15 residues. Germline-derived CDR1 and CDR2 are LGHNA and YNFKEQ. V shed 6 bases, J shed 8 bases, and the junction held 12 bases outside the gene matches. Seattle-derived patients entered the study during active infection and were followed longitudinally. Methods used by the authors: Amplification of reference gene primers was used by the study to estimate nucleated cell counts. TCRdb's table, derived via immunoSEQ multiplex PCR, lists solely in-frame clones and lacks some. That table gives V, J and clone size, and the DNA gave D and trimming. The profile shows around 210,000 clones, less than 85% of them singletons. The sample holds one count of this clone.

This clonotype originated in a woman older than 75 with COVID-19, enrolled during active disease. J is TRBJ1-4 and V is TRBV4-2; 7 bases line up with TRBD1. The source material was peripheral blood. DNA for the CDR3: TGTGCCAGCAGTTCTGACAGGGCCCGTGTCGAAAAACTGTTTTTT. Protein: CASSSDRARVEKLFF.